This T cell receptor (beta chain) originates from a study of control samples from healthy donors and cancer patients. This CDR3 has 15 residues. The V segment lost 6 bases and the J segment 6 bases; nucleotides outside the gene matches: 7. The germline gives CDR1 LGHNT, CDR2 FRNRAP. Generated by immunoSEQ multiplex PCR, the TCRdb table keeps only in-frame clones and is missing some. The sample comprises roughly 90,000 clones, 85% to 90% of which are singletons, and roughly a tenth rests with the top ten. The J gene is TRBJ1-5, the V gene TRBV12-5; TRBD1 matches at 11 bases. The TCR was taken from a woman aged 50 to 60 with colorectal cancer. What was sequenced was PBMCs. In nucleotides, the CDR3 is TGTGCTAGTGGACGCGGACAGGGGGCAGTTCAGCCCCAGCATTTT. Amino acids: CASGRGQGAVQPQHF.